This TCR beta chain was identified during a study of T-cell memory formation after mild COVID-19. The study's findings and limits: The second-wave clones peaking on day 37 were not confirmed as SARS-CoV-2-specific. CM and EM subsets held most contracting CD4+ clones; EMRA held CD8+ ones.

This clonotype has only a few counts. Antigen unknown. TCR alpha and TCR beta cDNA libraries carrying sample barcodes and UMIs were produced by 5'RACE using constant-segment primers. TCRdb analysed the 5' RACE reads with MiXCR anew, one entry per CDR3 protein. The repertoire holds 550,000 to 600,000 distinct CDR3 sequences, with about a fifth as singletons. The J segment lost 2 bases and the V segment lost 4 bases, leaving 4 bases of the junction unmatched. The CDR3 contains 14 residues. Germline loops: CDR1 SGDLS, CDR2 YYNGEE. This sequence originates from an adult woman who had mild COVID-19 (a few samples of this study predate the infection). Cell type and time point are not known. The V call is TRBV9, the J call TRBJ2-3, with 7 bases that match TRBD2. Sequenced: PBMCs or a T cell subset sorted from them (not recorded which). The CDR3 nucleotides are TGTGCCAGCAGCTCTAGCGGTTTCACAGATACGCAGTATTTT. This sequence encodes CASSSSGFTDTQYF.